This T cell receptor beta chain was sequenced during a study of blood T cell repertoires in COVID-19. About the research overall: Acute-phase and convalescent COVID-19 samples originated in the United States, Italy and Spain. T cells, B-cell-depleted T cells, or PBMCs provided the cDNA or gDNA that served as material.

Germline V gene lookup returns CDR1 MNHEY and CDR2 SMNVEV (reference sequence). The CDR3 length is 16 residues. The germline V and J ends were trimmed by 8 bases and 5 bases, with 21 bases remaining between them. Under the authors' procedure: Counts of nucleated cells, estimated from reference gene primer amplification, were obtained. TCRdb's table, derived via immunoSEQ multiplex PCR, lists solely in-frame clones and lacks some. V, J and clone size derive from that table, while D and trimming were established from the DNA sequence. The sample contains tens of thousands of clones, 88% of which appear only once.

The rearrangement joins TRBV27 to TRBJ2-2; the D gene is possibly TRBD1 (5 bases). Sequenced sample: peripheral blood. The clonotype was recovered from a human donor in a cohort sampled during active COVID-19. This CDR3 reads CASYGRVASRTGELFF. In nucleotides, the CDR3 is TGTGCCAGCTATGGCAGGGTTGCGTCGAGAACCGGGGAGCTGTTTTTT.